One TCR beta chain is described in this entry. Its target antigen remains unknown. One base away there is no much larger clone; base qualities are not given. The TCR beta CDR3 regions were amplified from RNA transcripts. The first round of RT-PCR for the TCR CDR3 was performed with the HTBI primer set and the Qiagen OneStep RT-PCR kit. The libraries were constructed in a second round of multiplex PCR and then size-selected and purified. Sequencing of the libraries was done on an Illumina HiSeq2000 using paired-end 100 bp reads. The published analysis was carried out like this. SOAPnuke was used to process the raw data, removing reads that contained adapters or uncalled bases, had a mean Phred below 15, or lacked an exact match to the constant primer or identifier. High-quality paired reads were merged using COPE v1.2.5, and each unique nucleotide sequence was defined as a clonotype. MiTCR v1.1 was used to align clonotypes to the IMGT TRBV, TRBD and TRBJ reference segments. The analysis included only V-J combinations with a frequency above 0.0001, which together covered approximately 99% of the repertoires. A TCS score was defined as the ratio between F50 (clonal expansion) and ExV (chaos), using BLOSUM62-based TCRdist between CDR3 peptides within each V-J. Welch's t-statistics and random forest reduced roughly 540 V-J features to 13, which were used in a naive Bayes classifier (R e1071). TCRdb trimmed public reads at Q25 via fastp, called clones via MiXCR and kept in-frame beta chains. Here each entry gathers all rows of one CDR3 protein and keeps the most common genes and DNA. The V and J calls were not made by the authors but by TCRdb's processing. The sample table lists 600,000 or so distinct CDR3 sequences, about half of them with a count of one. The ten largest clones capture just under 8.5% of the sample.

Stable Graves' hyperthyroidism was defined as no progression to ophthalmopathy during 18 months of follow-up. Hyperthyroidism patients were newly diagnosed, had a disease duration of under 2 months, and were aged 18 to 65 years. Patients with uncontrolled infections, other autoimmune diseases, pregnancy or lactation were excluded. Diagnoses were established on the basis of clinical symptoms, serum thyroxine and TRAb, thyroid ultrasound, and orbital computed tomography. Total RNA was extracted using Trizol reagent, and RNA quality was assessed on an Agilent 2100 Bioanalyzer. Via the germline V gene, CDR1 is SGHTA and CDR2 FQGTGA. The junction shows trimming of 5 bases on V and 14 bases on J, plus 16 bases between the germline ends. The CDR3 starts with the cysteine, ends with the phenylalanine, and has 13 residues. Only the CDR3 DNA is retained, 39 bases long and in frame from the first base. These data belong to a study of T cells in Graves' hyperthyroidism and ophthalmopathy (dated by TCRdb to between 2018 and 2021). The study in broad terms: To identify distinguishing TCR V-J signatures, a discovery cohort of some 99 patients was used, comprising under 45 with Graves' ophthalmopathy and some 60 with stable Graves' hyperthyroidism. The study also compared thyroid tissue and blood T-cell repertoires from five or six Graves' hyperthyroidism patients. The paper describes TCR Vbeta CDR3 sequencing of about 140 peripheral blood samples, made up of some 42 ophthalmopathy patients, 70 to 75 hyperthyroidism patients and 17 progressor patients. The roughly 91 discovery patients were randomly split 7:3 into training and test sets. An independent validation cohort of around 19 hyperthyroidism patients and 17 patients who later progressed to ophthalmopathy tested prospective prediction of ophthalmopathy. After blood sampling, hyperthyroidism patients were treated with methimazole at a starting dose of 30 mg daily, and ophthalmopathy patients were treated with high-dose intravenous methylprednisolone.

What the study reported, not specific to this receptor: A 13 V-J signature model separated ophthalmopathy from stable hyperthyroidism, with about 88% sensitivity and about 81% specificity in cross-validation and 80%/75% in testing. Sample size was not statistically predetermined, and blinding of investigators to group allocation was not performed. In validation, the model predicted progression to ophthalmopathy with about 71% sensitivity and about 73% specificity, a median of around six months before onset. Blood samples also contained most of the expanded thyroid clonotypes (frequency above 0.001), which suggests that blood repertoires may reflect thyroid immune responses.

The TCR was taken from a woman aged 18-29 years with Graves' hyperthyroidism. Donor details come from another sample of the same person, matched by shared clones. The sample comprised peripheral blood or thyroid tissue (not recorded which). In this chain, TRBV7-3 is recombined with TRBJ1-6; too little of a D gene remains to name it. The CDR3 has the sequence CASSQTGIGALHF. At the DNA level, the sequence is TGTGCCAGCAGCCAAACGGGGATCGGGGCCCTCCACTTT.